Presented here are 21 T cell receptor beta chains from one specimen sequenced in a study of blood T cells in healthy people across ages. Next came a second PCR, run for about 6 to 11 cycles, which used a sample-barcoded 5' primer along with a J-beta primer mix. From the 5' RACE reads, TCRdb called clonotypes with MiXCR, one entry per CDR3 protein. The data hold roughly 700,000 distinct CDR3 sequences, with 45% to 50% observed a single time. Source material: blood. Receptors originate from a woman aged 60-75 years in good health.

Concerning this clonotype: Being one base from a much bigger clone, this may be a read error. V and J are TRBV12-3 or TRBV12-4 and TRBJ2-7; 9 positions match TRBD2. V lost 3 bases, J lost 7 bases, and 10 bases stayed unmatched. The CDR3 has 15 amino acids. The CDR3 loop is CASSLHLAGINEQYF. CDR3 in DNA: TGTGCCAGCAGTTTGCACCTAGCGGGAATCAATGAGCAGTACTTC.

This clonotype was detected a few times. A read error is possible here, since a much larger clone lies one base away. V and J are TRBV27 and TRBJ2-5; D not certain. The CDR3 loop spans 11 amino acids. Trimming removed 6 bases from V and 11 bases from J, with 13 bases in between. Germline V gene sequence: CDR1 MNHEY, CDR2 SMNVEV (reference sequence). The CDR3 DNA is TGTGCCAGCAGGAGCCAGCGCGTTCAGTACTTC. The encoded protein is CASRSQRVQYF.

This clonotype has just a few counts. This chain uses TRBV25-1 with TRBJ2-1; D remains ambiguous. The CDR3 extends over 14 amino acids. Per the germline V gene, CDR1 is MGHDK and CDR2 is SYGVNS. Trimming took 2 bases from V and 3 from J, leaving 8 bases between them. This CDR3 is CASSEPGRYNEQFF. For the CDR3, the DNA is TGTGCCAGCAGTGAACCGGGCCGCTACAATGAGCAGTTCTTC.

Worth noting for this clonotype: A junction end diverges from the germline sequence, so it may reflect a read error. The chain is built from TRBV4-1 and TRBJ1-2; D call uncertain. Germline loops: CDR1 MGHRA, CDR2 YSYEKL. This CDR3 region has 13 residues. The CDR3 sequence is CASGQPANYGYTF. The CDR3 DNA reads as TGCGCCAGCGGCCAACCAGCTAACTATGGCTACACCTTC.

V gene TRBV5-1 combines with J gene TRBJ2-7; the D is unclear. The germline V gene encodes CDR1 SGHRS and CDR2 YFSETQ. Between the trimmed V and J ends, which lost 0 bases and 2 bases, there was a span of 15 bases. CDR3 length: 16 residues. The CDR3 nucleotides read TGCGCCAGCAGCTTGGCCATAGGCTTACCTCCCTACGAGCAGTACTTC. Translation gives CASSLAIGLPPYEQYF.

This clonotype has ten or more counts. The chain carries TRBV12-5 and TRBJ2-6, with D possibly being TRBD1 (5 bases). Trimming pared 1 base from V and 0 bases from J, leaving 7 bases between. The CDR3 sequence is 16 residues long. Germline loops: CDR1 LGHNT, CDR2 FRNRAP. CDR3 protein: CASGLARASGANVLTF. The CDR3 nucleotides read TGTGCTAGTGGTTTGGCCAGGGCCTCTGGGGCCAACGTCCTGACTTTC.

This clonotype occurred a few times. This chain uses TRBV12-3 or TRBV12-4 with TRBJ1-2; D ambiguous. The CDR3 has 14 amino acids. V shed 6 bases and J shed 2 bases, with 13 bases lying between them. CDR3 residues: CASSRDPLNYGYTF. CDR3 coding DNA: TGTGCCAGCAGCCGTGACCCTTTAAACTATGGCTACACCTTC.

The count of this clonotype is one. This chain connects TRBV6-2 or TRBV6-3 to TRBJ2-5, with 8 bases aligning to TRBD1. The CDR3 extends over 15 amino acids. Trimming cost V 8 bases and J 1 base; bases outside gene matches: 9. Germline values: CDR1 MNHEY, CDR2 SVGEGT. The CDR3, as DNA: TGTGCCAGCTCTGACTCCAGGGGGCCCCAAGAGACCCAGTACTTC. It yields the protein CASSDSRGPQETQYF.

This clonotype occurred once. The chain employs TRBV12-3 or TRBV12-4 and TRBJ1-1; 7 bases fit TRBD1. CDR3 length: 14 amino acids. After removal of 5 bases from V and 3 bases from J, the junction contained 6 bases not matched to a gene. The CDR3 is CASSPDDRDTEAFF. CDR3 coding DNA: TGTGCCAGCAGTCCAGATGACAGGGACACTGAAGCTTTCTTT.

CDR3 sequence reads: CASSLATGTGPRKLFF. The CDR3 DNA follows: TGTGCCAGCAGCTTGGCGACCGGGACAGGGCCTCGGAAACTGTTTTTT. The rearrangement joins TRBV7-2 to TRBJ1-4; 9 positions match TRBD1. Germline V gene lookup returns CDR1 SGHTA and CDR2 FQGNSA. The CDR3 covers 16 residues. Trimming removed 3 bases from V and 11 bases from J; junction bases left unmatched: 13.

The rearrangement uses TRBV20-1 and TRBJ2-6; D gene unclear. Trimming left V 4 bases short and J 2 bases short, with 3 bases between. Germline-derived CDR1 and CDR2 are DFQATT and SNEGSKA (reference sequence). CDR3 length: 12 amino acids. The CDR3 protein is CSAMPGANVLTF. CDR3 bases: TGCAGTGCTATGCCTGGGGCCAACGTCCTGACTTTC.

In its sample, this clonotype was seen a few times. The V and J genes are TRBV20-1 and TRBJ1-5, with D possibly TRBD1 on 5 matching bases. CDR1 is DFQATT, CDR2 SNEGSKA, per germline (reference sequence). The CDR3 has 13 amino acids. V shed 2 bases and J shed 3 bases, with 8 bases lying between them. The CDR3 DNA reads as TGCAGTGCTAGACAGGGTACCAATCAGCCCCAGCATTTT. It encodes CSARQGTNQPQHF.

This clonotype showed up many times. The CDR3 loop is CASSLGRASLRGFGDEQYF. In DNA form, the CDR3 reads TGTGCCAGCAGCTTAGGACGTGCGTCTTTACGGGGTTTTGGGGACGAGCAGTACTTC. This chain links TRBV7-8 with TRBJ2-7; a possible D gene is TRBD2 (5 bases). The CDR3 runs to 19 residues. V lost 1 base to trimming and J lost 5 bases, with 27 bases between them. CDR1 is SGHVS and CDR2 is FQNEAQ in the germline V gene.

The table lists this clonotype with a few counts. The genes are TRBV14 and TRBJ2-1; D gene unclear. The CDR3 spans 17 residues. With 4 bases removed from V and 0 bases from J, the gap between germline ends came to 16 bases. CDR1 is SGHDN and CDR2 is FVKESK in the germline V gene. The CDR3 loop reads CASSPSVSAGSYNEQFF. CDR3 DNA sequence: TGTGCCAGCAGCCCCTCTGTTTCGGCCGGCTCCTACAATGAGCAGTTCTTC.

The chain couples TRBV15 to TRBJ1-1; D ambiguous. Germline CDR1 LNHNV, CDR2 YYDKDF (reference sequence). This CDR3 is 14 amino acids long. With 6 bases removed from V and 0 bases from J, the gap between germline ends came to 11 bases. DNA of the CDR3: TGTGCCACCAGGCTTAACAGTATGAACACTGAAGCTTTCTTT. As protein: CATRLNSMNTEAFF.

This clonotype has more than one count but fewer than ten. J is TRBJ2-4 and V is TRBV4-1, with 15 nucleotides matching TRBD2. With V trimmed by 3 bases and J by 0 bases, 9 bases remained unmatched. This CDR3 has 20 residues. Germline V lookup: CDR1 MGHRA, CDR2 YSYEKL. The CDR3 DNA reads as TGCGCCAGCAGCCACGACACGGGACTAGCGGGAGGACTAGCCAAAAACATTCAGTACTTC. Protein sequence: CASSHDTGLAGGLAKNIQYF.

The chain combines TRBV7-9 with TRBJ1-1, with unresolved D. V dropped 0 bases and J dropped 1 base, with 6 bases sitting between them. The CDR3 has 14 residues. CDR1 is SEHNR, CDR2 FQNEAQ, per germline (reference sequence). CDR3 sequence reads: CASSLANRNTEAFF. CDR3 nucleotides: TGTGCCAGCAGCTTAGCGAATCGGAACACTGAAGCTTTCTTT. Complete variable domain (other parts from reference TRBV7-9 and TRBJ1-1): DTGVSQNPRHKITKRGQNVTFRCDPISEHNRLYWYRQTLGQGPEFLTYFQNEAQLEKSRLLSDRFSAERPKGSFSTLEIQRTEQGDSAMYLCASSLANRNTEAFFGQGTRLTVV.

In this sample, this clonotype turned up a few times. The rearrangement joins TRBV6-6 to TRBJ2-3, with 7 nucleotides matching TRBD1. Unmatched junction bases numbered 7, after V lost 6 bases and J lost 4 bases. Germline CDR1 and CDR2: MNHNY and SVGAGI (reference sequence). The length of the CDR3 is 14 residues. In nucleotides, the CDR3 is TGTGCCAGCAGCTCCACAGGGGTGGCAGATACGCAGTATTTT. The encoded protein is CASSSTGVADTQYF.

This clonotype was observed a few times. This chain connects TRBV6-1 to TRBJ2-4; TRBD1 agrees at 9 bases. The V gene's germline CDR1 is MNHNS and CDR2 SASEGT. CDR3 length: 17 residues. Unmatched junction bases numbered 9, after V lost 6 bases and J lost 0 bases. CDR3 sequence: CASSPDRGSLAKNIQYF. In DNA, the CDR3 is TGTGCCAGCAGCCCGGACAGGGGATCTTTAGCCAAAAACATTCAGTACTTC.

This clonotype has more than one count but fewer than ten. This chain links TRBV20-1 with TRBJ2-3; 7 bases map to TRBD2. Germline values: CDR1 DFQATT, CDR2 SNEGSKA (reference sequence). The CDR3 runs to 13 residues. J lost 5 bases, V lost 3 bases, and 5 bases had no gene match. CDR3 in DNA: TGCAGTGCTAGTACGGTAGCGGGAGATACGCAGTATTTT. The encoded protein is CSASTVAGDTQYF.

The rearrangement links TRBV7-2 to TRBJ2-1, with TRBD2 matching over 7 bases. Germline CDR1 and CDR2: SGHTA and FQGNSA. J was trimmed by 6 bases and V by 4 bases; bases with no gene match: 3. This CDR3 spans 13 amino acids. The CDR3, as DNA: TGTGCCAGCAGCTCGCCGGGGGGCAATGAGCAGTTCTTC. Its protein product is CASSSPGGNEQFF. Full variable domain (remainder filled in from reference TRBV7-2 and TRBJ2-1): GAGVSQSPSNKVTEKGKDVELRCDPISGHTALYWYRQSLGQGLEFLIYFQGNSAPDKSGLPSDRFSAERTGGSVSTLTIQRTQQEDSAVYLCASSSPGGNEQFFGPGTRLTVL.